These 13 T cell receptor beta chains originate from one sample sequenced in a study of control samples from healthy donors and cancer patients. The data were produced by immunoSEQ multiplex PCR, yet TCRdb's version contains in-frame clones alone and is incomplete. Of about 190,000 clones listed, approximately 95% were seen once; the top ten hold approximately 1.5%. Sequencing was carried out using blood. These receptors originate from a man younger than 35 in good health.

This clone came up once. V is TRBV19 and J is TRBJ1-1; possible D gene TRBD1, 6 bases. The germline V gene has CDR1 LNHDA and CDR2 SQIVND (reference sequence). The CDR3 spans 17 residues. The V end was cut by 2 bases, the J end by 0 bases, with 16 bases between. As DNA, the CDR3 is TGTGCCAGTAGTATAAACCTCAGACGGGACATGAACACTGAAGCTTTCTTT. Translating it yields CASSINLRRDMNTEAFF.

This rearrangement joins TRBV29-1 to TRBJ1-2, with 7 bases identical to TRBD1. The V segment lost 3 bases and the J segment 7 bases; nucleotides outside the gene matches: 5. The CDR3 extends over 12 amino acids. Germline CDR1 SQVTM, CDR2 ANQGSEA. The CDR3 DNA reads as TGCAGCGTTGAGGGACAGATGTCTGGCTACACCTTC. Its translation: CSVEGQMSGYTF.

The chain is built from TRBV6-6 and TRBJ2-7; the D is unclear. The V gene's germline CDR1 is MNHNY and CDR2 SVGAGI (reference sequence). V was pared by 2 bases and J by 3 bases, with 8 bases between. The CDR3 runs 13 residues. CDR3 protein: CASSYETFYEQYF. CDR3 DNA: TGTGCCAGCAGTTACGAGACATTCTACGAGCAGTACTTC.

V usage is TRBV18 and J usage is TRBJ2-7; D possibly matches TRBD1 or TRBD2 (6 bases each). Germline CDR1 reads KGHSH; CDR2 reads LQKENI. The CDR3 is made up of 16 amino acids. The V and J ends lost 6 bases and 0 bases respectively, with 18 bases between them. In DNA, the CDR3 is TGTGCCAGCTCCGCCACGGGGGCCCTGAGCTCCTACGAGCAGTACTTC. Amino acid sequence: CASSATGALSSYEQYF.

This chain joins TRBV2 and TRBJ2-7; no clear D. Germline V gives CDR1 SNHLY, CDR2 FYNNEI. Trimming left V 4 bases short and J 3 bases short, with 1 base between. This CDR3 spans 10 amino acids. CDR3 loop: CASSGYEQYF. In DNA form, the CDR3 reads TGTGCCAGCAGTGGCTACGAGCAGTACTTC.

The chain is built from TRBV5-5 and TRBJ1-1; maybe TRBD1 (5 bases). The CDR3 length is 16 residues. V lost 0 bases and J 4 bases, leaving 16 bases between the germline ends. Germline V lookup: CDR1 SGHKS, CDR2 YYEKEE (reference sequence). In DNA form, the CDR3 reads TGTGCCAGCAGCTTGGCCGTAACAGAAACAGGCACTGAAGCTTTCTTT. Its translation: CASSLAVTETGTEAFF. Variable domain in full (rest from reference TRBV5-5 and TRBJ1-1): DAGVTQSPTHLIKTRGQQVTLRCSPISGHKSVSWYQQVLGQGPQFIFQYYEKEERGRGNFPDRFSARQFPNYSSELNVNALLLGDSALYLCASSLAVTETGTEAFFGQGTRLTVV.

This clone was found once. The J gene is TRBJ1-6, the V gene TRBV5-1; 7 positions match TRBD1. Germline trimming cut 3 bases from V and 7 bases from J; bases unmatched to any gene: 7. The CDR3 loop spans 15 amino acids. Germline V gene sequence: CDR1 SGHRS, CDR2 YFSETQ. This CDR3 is CASSWEGQLNSPLHF. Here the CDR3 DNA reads TGCGCCAGCAGCTGGGAGGGACAGCTGAATTCACCCCTCCACTTT. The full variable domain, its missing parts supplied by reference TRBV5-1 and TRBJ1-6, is KAGVTQTPRYLIKTRGQQVTLSCSPISGHRSVSWYQQTPGQGLQFLFEYFSETQRNKGNFPGRFSGRQFSNSRSEMNVSTLELGDSALYLCASSWEGQLNSPLHFGNGTRLTVT.

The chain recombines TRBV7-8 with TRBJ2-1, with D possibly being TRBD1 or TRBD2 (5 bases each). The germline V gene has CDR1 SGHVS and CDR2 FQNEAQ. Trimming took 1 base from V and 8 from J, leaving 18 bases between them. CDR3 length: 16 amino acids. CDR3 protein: CASSLVASRGAYEQFF. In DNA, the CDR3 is TGTGCCAGCAGCTTAGTGGCTAGCCGGGGCGCCTATGAGCAGTTCTTC.

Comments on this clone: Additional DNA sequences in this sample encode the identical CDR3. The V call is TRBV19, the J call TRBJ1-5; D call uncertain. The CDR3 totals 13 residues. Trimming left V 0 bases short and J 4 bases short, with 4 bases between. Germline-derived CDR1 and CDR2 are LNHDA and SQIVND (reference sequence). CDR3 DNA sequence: TGTGCCAGTAGTATAGAGGGGAATCAGCCCCAGCATTTT. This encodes CASSIEGNQPQHF.

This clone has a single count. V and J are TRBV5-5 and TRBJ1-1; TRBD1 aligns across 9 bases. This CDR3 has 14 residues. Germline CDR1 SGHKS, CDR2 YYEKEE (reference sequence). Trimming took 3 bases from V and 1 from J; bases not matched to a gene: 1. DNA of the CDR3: TGTGCCAGCAGCTGGGGACAGGGGAACACTGAAGCTTTCTTT. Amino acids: CASSWGQGNTEAFF.

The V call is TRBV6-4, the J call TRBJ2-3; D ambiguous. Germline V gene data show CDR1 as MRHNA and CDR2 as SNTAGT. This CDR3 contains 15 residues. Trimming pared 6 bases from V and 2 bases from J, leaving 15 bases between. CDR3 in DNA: TGTGCCAGCAGGATCAAGGCGAACCACACAGATACGCAGTATTTT. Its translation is CASRIKANHTDTQYF.

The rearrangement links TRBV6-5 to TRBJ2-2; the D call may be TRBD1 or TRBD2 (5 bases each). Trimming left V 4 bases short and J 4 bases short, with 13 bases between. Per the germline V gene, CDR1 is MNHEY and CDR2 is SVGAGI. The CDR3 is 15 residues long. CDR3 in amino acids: CASSFEGTITGELFF. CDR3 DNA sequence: TGTGCCAGCAGTTTTGAGGGGACGATCACCGGGGAGCTGTTTTTT.

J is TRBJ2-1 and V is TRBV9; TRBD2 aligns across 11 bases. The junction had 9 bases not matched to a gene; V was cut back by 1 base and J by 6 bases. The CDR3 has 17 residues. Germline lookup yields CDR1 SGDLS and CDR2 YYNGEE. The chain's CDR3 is CASSVRGGSGGANEQFF. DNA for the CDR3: TGTGCCAGCAGCGTAAGGGGTGGTAGCGGGGGGGCCAATGAGCAGTTCTTC.